This TCR beta chain was identified during a study of T-cell reconstitution after alpha-beta-depleted transplantation in children. Notes on the study in general: T-cell numbers and diversity, one year after transplant, stemmed largely from T cells that were newly produced. There were reportedly several hundred expanded graft clones from which alpha-beta T cells came about two months after transplant. It was surviving recipient T cells and thymic progenitors that gave some patients high TCRbeta diversity at day 60.

It was with unique molecular identifiers that the TCRbeta library was prepared. TCRdb used MiXCR to reprocess the PCR reads, holding one entry per CDR3 protein. This table has about 600,000 distinct CDR3 sequences, about 23% appearing once. For this clonotype: Antigen: not known.

The sequence was obtained from a boy less than two years old who had a stem cell transplant for acute myeloid leukemia, so the T cells may come from the graft donor. The sequences come from PBMCs, mostly from graft donor cells, collected 360 days after TCRalphabeta/CD19-depleted stem cell transplant.

CDR3 bases: TGTGCCAGCAGTTCGGGGACAGGGCTTCAGCCCCAGCATTTT. It specifies CASSSGTGLQPQHF. This chain uses TRBV28 with TRBJ1-5; 9 bases are shared with TRBD1. The V gene end was trimmed by 4 bases and the J gene end by 6 bases; junction bases not matched to a gene: 4. Germline assignment: CDR1 MDHEN and CDR2 SYDVKM. This CDR3 comprises 14 residues. The full variable domain, completed using reference TRBV28 and TRBJ1-5, is DVKVTQSSRYLVKRTGEKVFLECVQDMDHENMFWYRQDPGLGLRLIYFSYDVKMKEKGDIPEGYSVSREKKERFSLILESASTNQTSMYLCASSSGTGLQPQHFGDGTRLSIL.